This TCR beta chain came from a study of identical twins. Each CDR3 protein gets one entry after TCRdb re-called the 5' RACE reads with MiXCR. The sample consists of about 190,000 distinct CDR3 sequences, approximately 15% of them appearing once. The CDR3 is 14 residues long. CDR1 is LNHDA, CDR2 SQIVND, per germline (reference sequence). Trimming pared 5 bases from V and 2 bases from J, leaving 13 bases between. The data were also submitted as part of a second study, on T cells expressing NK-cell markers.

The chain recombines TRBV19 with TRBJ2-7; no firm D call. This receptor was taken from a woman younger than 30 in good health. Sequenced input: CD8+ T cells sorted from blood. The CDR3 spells CASSSHIGPYEQYF. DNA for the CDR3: TGTGCCAGTAGTTCCCACATCGGGCCCTACGAGCAGTACTTC.